This T cell receptor (beta chain) originates from a study of T cells in women clearing cervical HPV infection. Dot-blot hybridization genotyped cervical HPV amplified with MY09/MY11 PCR. There are 12 residues in the CDR3. V lost 6 bases and J lost 4, with 9 bases in between. Overall study findings and caveats: CIN3+ cases had significantly higher TCR richness than controls; evenness did not differ. Combining TCR richness with V gene abundances gave approximately 0.8 AUC.

Profiled with immunoSEQ multiplex PCR; TCRdb holds only in-frame clones, not every one. This sample contains approximately 41,000 clones. To note about this clone: Its matching antigen is unknown. The DNA ends 3 residues before the CDR3 does, and the rest of the CDR3 is filled in from the germline J gene.

This TCR was recovered from a woman aged 18 to 75 with a cervical HPV16 infection that either progressed to CIN3+ or cleared (not recorded which). Specimen: blood buffy coat. This chain connects TRBV12-3 or TRBV12-4 to TRBJ1-1, with a tentative D call TRBD1 (5 bases). CDR3 protein: CASSRVRTEAFF. The sequenced part of the CDR3 DNA is TGTGCCAGCAGCAGGGTGCGCACTGAA.